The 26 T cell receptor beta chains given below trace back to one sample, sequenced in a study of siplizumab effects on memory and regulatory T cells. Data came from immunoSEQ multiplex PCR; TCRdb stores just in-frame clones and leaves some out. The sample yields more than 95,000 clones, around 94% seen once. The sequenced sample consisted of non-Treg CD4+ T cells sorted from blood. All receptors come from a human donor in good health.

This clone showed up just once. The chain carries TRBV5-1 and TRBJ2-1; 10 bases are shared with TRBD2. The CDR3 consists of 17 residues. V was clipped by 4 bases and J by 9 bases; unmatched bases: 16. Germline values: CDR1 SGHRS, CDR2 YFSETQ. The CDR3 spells CASSQGAGLAANSEQFF. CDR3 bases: TGCGCCAGCAGCCAGGGAGCAGGACTAGCGGCGAATAGTGAGCAGTTCTTC. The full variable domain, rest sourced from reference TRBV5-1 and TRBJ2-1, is KAGVTQTPRYLIKTRGQQVTLSCSPISGHRSVSWYQQTPGQGLQFLFEYFSETQRNKGNFPGRFSGRQFSNSRSEMNVSTLELGDSALYLCASSQGAGLAANSEQFFGPGTRLTVL.

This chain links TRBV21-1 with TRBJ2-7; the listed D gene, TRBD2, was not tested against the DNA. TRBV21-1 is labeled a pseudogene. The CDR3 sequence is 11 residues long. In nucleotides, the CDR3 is TGTGCCAGCCGGCGGGTCCGCGAGCAGTACTTC. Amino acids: CASRRVREQYF.

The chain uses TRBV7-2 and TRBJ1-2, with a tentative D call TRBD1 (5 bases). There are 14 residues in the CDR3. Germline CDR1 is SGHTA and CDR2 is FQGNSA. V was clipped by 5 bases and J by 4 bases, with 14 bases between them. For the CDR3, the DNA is TGTGCCAGCAGCCCCGGGGGAACGGCCTATGGCTACACCTTC. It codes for CASSPGGTAYGYTF.

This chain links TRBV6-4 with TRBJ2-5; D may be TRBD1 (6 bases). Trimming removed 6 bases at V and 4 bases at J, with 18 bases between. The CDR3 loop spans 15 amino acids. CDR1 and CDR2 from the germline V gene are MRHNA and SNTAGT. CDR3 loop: CASSNGAGAVETQYF. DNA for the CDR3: TGTGCCAGCAGCAACGGGGCAGGGGCTGTAGAGACCCAGTACTTC.

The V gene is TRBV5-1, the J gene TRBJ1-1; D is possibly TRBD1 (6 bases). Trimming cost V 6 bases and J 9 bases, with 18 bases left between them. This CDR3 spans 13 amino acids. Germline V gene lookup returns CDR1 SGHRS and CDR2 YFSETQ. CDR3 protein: CASNNQGTSKAFF. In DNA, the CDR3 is TGCGCCAGCAATAATCAGGGGACTTCGAAAGCTTTCTTT.

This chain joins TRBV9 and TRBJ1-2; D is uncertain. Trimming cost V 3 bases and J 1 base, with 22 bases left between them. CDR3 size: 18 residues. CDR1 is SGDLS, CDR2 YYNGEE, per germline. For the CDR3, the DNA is TGTGCCAGCAGCGCGATCCCCGCGGGCCGACGGGGTAACTATGGCTACACCTTC. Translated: CASSAIPAGRRGNYGYTF.

CDR3 amino acids: CASSPDSTYGYTF. The CDR3 DNA reads as TGTGCCAGCAGCCCTGACAGTACGTATGGCTACACCTTC. The V and J genes are TRBV6-5 and TRBJ1-2, with D possibly being TRBD1 (5 bases). From germline, CDR1 is MNHEY and CDR2 SVGAGI. V lost 6 bases and J 5 bases, leaving 13 bases between the germline ends. This CDR3 contains 13 residues.

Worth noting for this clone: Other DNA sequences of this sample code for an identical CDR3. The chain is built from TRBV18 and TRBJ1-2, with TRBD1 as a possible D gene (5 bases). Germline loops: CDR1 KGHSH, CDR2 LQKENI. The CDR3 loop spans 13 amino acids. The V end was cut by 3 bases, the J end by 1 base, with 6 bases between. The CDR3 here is CASSPGGNYGYTF. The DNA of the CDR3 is TGTGCCAGCTCACCGGGGGGTAACTATGGCTACACCTTC.

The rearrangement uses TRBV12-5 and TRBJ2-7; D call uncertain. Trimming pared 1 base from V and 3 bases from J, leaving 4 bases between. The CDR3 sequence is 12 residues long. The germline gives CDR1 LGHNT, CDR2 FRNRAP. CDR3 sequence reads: CASGLDNYEQYF. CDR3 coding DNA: TGTGCTAGTGGTTTGGACAACTACGAGCAGTACTTC.

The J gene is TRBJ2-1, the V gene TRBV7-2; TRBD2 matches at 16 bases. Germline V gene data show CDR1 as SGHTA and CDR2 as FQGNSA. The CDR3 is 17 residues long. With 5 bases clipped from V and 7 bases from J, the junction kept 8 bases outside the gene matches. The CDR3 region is CASSAYGTSGGANEQFF. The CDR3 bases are TGTGCCAGCAGCGCCTACGGGACTAGCGGGGGGGCGAATGAGCAGTTCTTC. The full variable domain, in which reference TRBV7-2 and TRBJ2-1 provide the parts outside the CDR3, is GAGVSQSPSNKVTEKGKDVELRCDPISGHTALYWYRQSLGQGLEFLIYFQGNSAPDKSGLPSDRFSAERTGGSVSTLTIQRTQQEDSAVYLCASSAYGTSGGANEQFFGPGTRLTVL.

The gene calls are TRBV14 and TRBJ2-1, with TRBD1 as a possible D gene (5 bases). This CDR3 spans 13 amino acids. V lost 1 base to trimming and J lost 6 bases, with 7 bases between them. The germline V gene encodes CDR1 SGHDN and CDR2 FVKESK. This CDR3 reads CASSQVGANEQFF. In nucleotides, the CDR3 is TGTGCCAGCAGCCAAGTAGGGGCCAATGAGCAGTTCTTC.

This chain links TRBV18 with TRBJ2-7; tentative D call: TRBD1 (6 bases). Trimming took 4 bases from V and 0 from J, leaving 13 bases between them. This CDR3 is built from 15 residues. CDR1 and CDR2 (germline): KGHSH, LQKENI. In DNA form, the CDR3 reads TGTGCCAGCTCACGTTCCGGACAGTACTCCTACGAGCAGTACTTC. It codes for CASSRSGQYSYEQYF. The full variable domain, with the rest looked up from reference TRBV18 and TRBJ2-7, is NAGVMQNPRHLVRRRGQEARLRCSPMKGHSHVYWYRQLPEEGLKFMVYLQKENIIDESGMPKERFSAEFPKEGPSILRIQQVVRGDSAAYFCASSRSGQYSYEQYFGPGTRLTVT.

The DNA of the CDR3 is TGTGCCAGTAGTTACGTGAACATTCAGTACTTC. The encoded protein is CASSYVNIQYF. The chain links TRBV19 to TRBJ2-4; D unresolved. The CDR3 runs to 11 residues. V dropped 5 bases and J dropped 7 bases, with 6 bases sitting between them. The germline V gene encodes CDR1 LNHDA and CDR2 SQIVND (reference sequence).

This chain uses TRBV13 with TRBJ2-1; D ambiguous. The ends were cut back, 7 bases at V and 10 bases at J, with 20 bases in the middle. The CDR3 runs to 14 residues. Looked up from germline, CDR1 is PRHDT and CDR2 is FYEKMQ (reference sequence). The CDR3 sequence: CASTRGRRTGEQFF. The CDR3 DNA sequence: TGTGCCAGCACCCGAGGCCGCCGGACCGGGGAGCAGTTCTTC.

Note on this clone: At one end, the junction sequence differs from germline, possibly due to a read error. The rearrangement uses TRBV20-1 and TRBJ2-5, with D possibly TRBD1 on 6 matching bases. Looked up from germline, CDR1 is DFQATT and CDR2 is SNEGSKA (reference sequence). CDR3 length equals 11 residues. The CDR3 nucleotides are TGCAGTGCTGGAGAACAGGGGACCCAGTACTTC. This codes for CSAGEQGTQYF.

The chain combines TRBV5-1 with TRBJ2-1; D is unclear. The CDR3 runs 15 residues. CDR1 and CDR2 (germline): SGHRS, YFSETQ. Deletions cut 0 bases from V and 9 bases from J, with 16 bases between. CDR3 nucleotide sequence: TGCGCCAGCAGCTTGGTGACGTCGGGCGTCGGTGAGCAGTTCTTC. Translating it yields CASSLVTSGVGEQFF.

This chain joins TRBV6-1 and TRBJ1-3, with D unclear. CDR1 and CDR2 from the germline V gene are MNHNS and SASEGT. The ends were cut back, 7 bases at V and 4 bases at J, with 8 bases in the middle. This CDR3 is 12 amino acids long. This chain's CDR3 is CASKGDGNTIYF. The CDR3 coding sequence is TGTGCCAGCAAGGGTGACGGAAACACCATATATTTT.

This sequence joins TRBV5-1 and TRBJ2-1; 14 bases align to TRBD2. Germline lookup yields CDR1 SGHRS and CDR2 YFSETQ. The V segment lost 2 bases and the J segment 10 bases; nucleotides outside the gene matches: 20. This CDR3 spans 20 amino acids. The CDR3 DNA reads TGCGCCAGCAGCTTTCCTCGACTAGCGGGGGGGCCGACCTCCCCGTTGGAGCAGTTCTTC. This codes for CASSFPRLAGGPTSPLEQFF.

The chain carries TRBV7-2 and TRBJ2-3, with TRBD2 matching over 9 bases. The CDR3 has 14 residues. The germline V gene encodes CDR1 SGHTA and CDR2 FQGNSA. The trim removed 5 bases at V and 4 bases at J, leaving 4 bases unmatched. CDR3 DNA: TGTGCCAGCAGCCGCAGCGGGGGGCCAGATACGCAGTATTTT. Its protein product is CASSRSGGPDTQYF.

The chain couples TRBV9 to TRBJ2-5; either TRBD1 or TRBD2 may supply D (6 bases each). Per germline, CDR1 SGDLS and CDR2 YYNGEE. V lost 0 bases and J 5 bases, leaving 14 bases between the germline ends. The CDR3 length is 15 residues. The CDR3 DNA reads TGTGCCAGCAGCGTAGCTTCGGGGGCCCGGGAGACCCAGTACTTC. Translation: CASSVASGARETQYF.

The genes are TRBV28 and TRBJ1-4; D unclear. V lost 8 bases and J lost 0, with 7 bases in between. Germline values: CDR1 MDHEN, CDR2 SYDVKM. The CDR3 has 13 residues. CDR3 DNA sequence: TGTGCCAGCCTTGATACAACTAATGAAAAACTGTTTTTT. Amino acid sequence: CASLDTTNEKLFF.

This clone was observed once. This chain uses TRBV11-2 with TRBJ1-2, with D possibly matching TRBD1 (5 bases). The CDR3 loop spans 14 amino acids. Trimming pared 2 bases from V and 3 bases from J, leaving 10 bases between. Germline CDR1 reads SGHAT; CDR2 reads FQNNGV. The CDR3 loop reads CASSLRGWDYGYTF. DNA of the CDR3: TGTGCCAGCAGCTTACGGGGGTGGGACTATGGCTACACCTTC.

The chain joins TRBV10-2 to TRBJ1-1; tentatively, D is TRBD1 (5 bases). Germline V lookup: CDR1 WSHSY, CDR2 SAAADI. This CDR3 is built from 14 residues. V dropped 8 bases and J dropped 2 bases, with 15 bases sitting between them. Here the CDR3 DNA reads TGCGCCAGCGGTTCGAGGGGTCTAAACACTGAAGCTTTCTTT. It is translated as CASGSRGLNTEAFF.

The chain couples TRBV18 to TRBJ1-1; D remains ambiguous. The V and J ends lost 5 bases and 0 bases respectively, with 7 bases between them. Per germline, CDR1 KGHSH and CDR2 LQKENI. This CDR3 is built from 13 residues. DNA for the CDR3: TGTGCCAGCTCAACGAACCTGAACACTGAAGCTTTCTTT. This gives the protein CASSTNLNTEAFF.

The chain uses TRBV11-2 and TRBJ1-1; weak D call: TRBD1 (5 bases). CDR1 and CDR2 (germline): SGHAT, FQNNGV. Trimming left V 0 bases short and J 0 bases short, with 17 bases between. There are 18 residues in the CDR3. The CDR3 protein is CASSLEGGYSDVNTEAFF. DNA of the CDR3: TGTGCCAGCAGCTTAGAGGGGGGATACAGTGACGTGAACACTGAAGCTTTCTTT.

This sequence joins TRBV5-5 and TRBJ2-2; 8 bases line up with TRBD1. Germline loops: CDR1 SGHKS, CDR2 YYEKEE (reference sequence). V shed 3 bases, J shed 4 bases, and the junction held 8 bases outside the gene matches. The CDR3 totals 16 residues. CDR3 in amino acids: CASSSFQGASTGELFF. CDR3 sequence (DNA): TGTGCCAGCAGCTCCTTCCAGGGGGCTAGCACCGGGGAGCTGTTTTTT.